This T cell receptor beta chain was recorded in a study of blood T cell repertoires in COVID-19. The assay was immunoSEQ multiplex PCR, and TCRdb's table has in-frame clones only and misses some. The sample holds 250,000 to 350,000 clones; roughly 86% are singletons and the top ten take about 11%. Germline CDR1 is SNHLY and CDR2 is FYNNEI. The length of the CDR3 is 12 residues. Trimming left V 7 bases short and J 7 bases short, with 13 bases between. Sequences were obtained from peripheral blood. The chain recombines TRBV2 with TRBJ1-1; TRBD1 might be the D (6 bases). The origin of this receptor is a woman under 40 with COVID-19, enrolled during active disease. CDR3: CASKGDGNEAFF. The CDR3 coding sequence is TGTGCCAGCAAGGGGGACGGCAATGAAGCTTTCTTT.